Listed below are T cell receptor beta chains from one sample, sequenced in a study of human T cells and chemical hapten exposure. MiXCR, run by TCRdb on the RACE reads, gives a single entry per CDR3 protein. The sample yields 35,000 to 50,000 distinct CDR3 sequences, approximately 10% seen once. Sequenced material: whole blood, taken in connection with sensitization to the hapten diphenylcyclopropenone (DPC). The origin of the receptors is a man under 40 with alopecia areata. Some clones in this sample may be carry-over from other donors' samples. Both conserved end residues are part of each CDR3. D genes are given only for firm matches. Part of the rows lack a size; the others show once, few, many or a class for expanded clones.

CDR3nt	CDR3aa	j_gene	d_gene	v_gene	abundance
TGTGCCAGCAGCTTAAGTAGCACCGGGGAGCTGTTTTTT	CASSLSSTGELFF	TRBJ2-2	.	TRBV7-2	few
TGCAGTGCTCGTGGACAGGGGCAAGAGACCCAGTACTTC	CSARGQGQETQYF	TRBJ2-5	TRBD1	TRBV20-1	many
TGTGCCAGCAGTTCCCACAGGGGACGAGACACTGAAGCTTTCTTT	CASSSHRGRDTEAFF	TRBJ1-1	TRBD1	TRBV6-2/TRBV6-3	many
TGTGCCAGCAGCCCGCTGACAGGGCCGGAGACCCAGTACTTC	CASSPLTGPETQYF	TRBJ2-5	TRBD1	TRBV3-1	few
TGTGCCAGCATCACAGGGATCTCCTATAATTCACCCCTCCACTTT	CASITGISYNSPLHF	TRBJ1-6	.	TRBV6-1	.
TGTGCCAGCAGCCGAAGGGGTGGCAACACCGGGGAGCTGTTTTTT	CASSRRGGNTGELFF	TRBJ2-2	.	TRBV11-3	.
TGTGCCAGCACCCATCAGACGGTCATGAACACTGAAGCTTTCTTT	CASTHQTVMNTEAFF	TRBJ1-1	.	TRBV12-3/TRBV12-4	.
TGTGCCAGCAGCCCTGGATCAGGATTGACGCCCCAGCATTTT	CASSPGSGLTPQHF	TRBJ1-5	.	TRBV5-6	few
TGTGCCAGCAGTTTATTCAGCGGACTAGAGAGGAATGAGCAGTTCTTC	CASSLFSGLERNEQFF	TRBJ2-1	TRBD2	TRBV27	many
TGCAGCGTTTCTTTATTAATGGCTAGCGGCTACAATGAGCAGTTCTTC	CSVSLLMASGYNEQFF	TRBJ2-1	TRBD2	TRBV29-1	.
TGTGCCAGCAGCTTTACTAGCGGGAGGGCCACAGATACGCAGTATTTT	CASSFTSGRATDTQYF	TRBJ2-3	TRBD2	TRBV7-2	many
TGTGCCAGCAGCTTATTAGCGGGTTTGGGTGGCAATGAGCAGTTCTTC	CASSLLAGLGGNEQFF	TRBJ2-1	TRBD2	TRBV7-9	.
TGTGCCAGCAGTATCGGAGGGAACACTGAAGCTTTCTTT	CASSIGGNTEAFF	TRBJ1-1	.	TRBV2	many
TGTGCCAGCAGCCAAACAGGTGGGAGGGACGAGCAGTACTTC	CASSQTGGRDEQYF	TRBJ2-7	TRBD2	TRBV4-2	.
TGTGCCAGCAGTGTTGAGGGGACCCAAGAGACCCAGTACTTC	CASSVEGTQETQYF	TRBJ2-5	.	TRBV2	.
TGCGCCAGCAGCCAAAGACAGGGAGAGAATTCACCCCTCCACTTT	CASSQRQGENSPLHF	TRBJ1-6	TRBD1	TRBV5-1	few
TGTGCCAGCAGCTTAGCCAGGGCACAAGAGACCCAGTACTTC	CASSLARAQETQYF	TRBJ2-5	.	TRBV7-2	.
TGTGCCAGCAGCCAAGGGCCCCCGGGGACGGCCGGCTATGGCTACACCTTC	CASSQGPPGTAGYGYTF	TRBJ1-2	.	TRBV3-1	many
TGCGCCAGCAGCTTGAGGGGACTAGAAGAGGAGACCCAGTACTTC	CASSLRGLEEETQYF	TRBJ2-5	TRBD2	TRBV5-1	.
TGTGCCAGCAGTACCGATTTTGGGAGCTCCTACAATGAGCAGTTCTTC	CASSTDFGSSYNEQFF	TRBJ2-1	.	TRBV12-3/TRBV12-4	many
TGTGCCAGCACCCGACTAGCGGGGACGGGCGGGGAGCTGTTTTTT	CASTRLAGTGGELFF	TRBJ2-2	TRBD2	TRBV3-1	many
TGTGCCAGCAGCTTAGTCCCCAGGTCGATAGGGAGGAACACTGAAGCTTTCTTT	CASSLVPRSIGRNTEAFF	TRBJ1-1	.	TRBV7-3	.
TGTGCCAGTAGTATTAGGTTAAGGGGCATTCAGTACTTC	CASSIRLRGIQYF	TRBJ2-4	.	TRBV19	few
TGTGCCACCAGCAGAGAGTCAGCATACAATGAGCAGTTCTTC	CATSRESAYNEQFF	TRBJ2-1	.	TRBV15	many
TGTGCCAGCAGGTCAGGGAGTCAGCCCCAGCATTTT	CASRSGSQPQHF	TRBJ1-5	.	TRBV28	many
TGTGCCCTTGCTGCAGATAACTATGGCTACACCTTC	CALAADNYGYTF	TRBJ1-2	.	TRBV6-6	many
TGTGCCAGTTCCCCAGCAGGGACCCAAGAGACCCAGTACTTC	CASSPAGTQETQYF	TRBJ2-5	.	TRBV10-3	few
TGTGCCAGCAGCCCGAGGGGGCCGGGACAGGGGGTTTCTAGCACAGATACGCAGTATTTT	CASSPRGPGQGVSSTDTQYF	TRBJ2-3	TRBD1	TRBV7-3	many
TGTGCCAGCACCACCGACAGGGACCCTTCCTATGGCTACACCTTC	CASTTDRDPSYGYTF	TRBJ1-2	TRBD1	TRBV6-5	.
TGCGCCAGCAGCTTGGTCGCGGGGGCTTCGGAAAAACTGTTTTTT	CASSLVAGASEKLFF	TRBJ1-4	.	TRBV5-1	few
TGTGCCAGCAGCAGGGGGCGCGGGACTGAAGCTTTCTTT	CASSRGRGTEAFF	TRBJ1-1	TRBD1	TRBV6-1	many
TGTGCCAGCAGTTACCCGGGGGGGCCGGGTCAGCCCCAGCATTTT	CASSYPGGPGQPQHF	TRBJ1-5	.	TRBV6-2/TRBV6-3	many
TGTGCCGGTAGGATCGGGCGTGGCTACACCTTC	CAGRIGRGYTF	TRBJ1-2	.	TRBV2	few
TGTGCCAGCAGCCGTCTAGCGGGAGAGTCCTTGGGCACAGATACGCAGTATTTT	CASSRLAGESLGTDTQYF	TRBJ2-3	TRBD2	TRBV7-9	.
TGCGCCAGCAGTGAGTGGAGTTGCTTC	CASSEWSCF	TRBJ2-7	.	TRBV10-1	.
TGCAGTGCTAGAGTAGGGGAAGGCACAGATACGCAGTATTTT	CSARVGEGTDTQYF	TRBJ2-3	.	TRBV20-1	few
TGTGCCAGCAGTCTAAGGGGGCTAGCGGGAGGAGAGACCCAGTACTTC	CASSLRGLAGGETQYF	TRBJ2-5	TRBD2	TRBV27	.
TGTGCCAGCTTTCGACCAGCCCCCTCGAACACTGAAGCTTTCTTT	CASFRPAPSNTEAFF	TRBJ1-1	.	TRBV7-6	.
TGCGCCAGCAGCCCCAAAGAAGATTCACCCCTCCACTTT	CASSPKEDSPLHF	TRBJ1-6	.	TRBV5-1	few
TGTGCCAGCAGCGTTAGGACAGGGTTCGGTTCACCCCTCCACTTT	CASSVRTGFGSPLHF	TRBJ1-6	TRBD1	TRBV9	many
TGCAGTGCTAGAGTCGGACTAGCGGGGGGACTCGCAGATACGCAGTATTTT	CSARVGLAGGLADTQYF	TRBJ2-3	TRBD2	TRBV20-1	many
TGTGCCATCAGTGAGTTGGACAGGGACTATGGCTACACCTTC	CAISELDRDYGYTF	TRBJ1-2	TRBD1	TRBV10-3	.
TGTGCCAGCAGCTTGGGACAGGGGGTCACCGGGGAGCTGTTTTTT	CASSLGQGVTGELFF	TRBJ2-2	TRBD1	TRBV7-7	many
TGCAGTGCTACCCCATCAGCCCATGAGCAGTTCTTC	CSATPSAHEQFF	TRBJ2-1	.	TRBV20-1	few
TGTGCCAGCAGCCGGGAGGCTGGCATTCAGTACTTC	CASSREAGIQYF	TRBJ2-4	TRBD2	TRBV11-2	.
TGTGCCAGCAGGGGCCTGTTCCAAGAGACCCAGTACTTC	CASRGLFQETQYF	TRBJ2-5	.	TRBV6-2/TRBV6-3	.
TGTGCCAGCTCACCGGACATGAACACCGGGGAGCTGTTTTTT	CASSPDMNTGELFF	TRBJ2-2	.	TRBV18	few
TGTGCCAGCAGTTTAGGGCACAGGGCAGGCGAGCAGTACTTC	CASSLGHRAGEQYF	TRBJ2-7	.	TRBV12-3/TRBV12-4	.
TGTGCCAGCAGCTTAGGGACAGGCCCACATCAGCCCCAGCATTTT	CASSLGTGPHQPQHF	TRBJ1-5	TRBD1	TRBV11-2	few
TGTGCCAGCAGTTCCCGACTAGCGGGAGGGGGGAATGAGCAGTTCTTC	CASSSRLAGGGNEQFF	TRBJ2-1	TRBD2	TRBV2	few
TGTGCCATCTCGGGGGGCCCCCCAGATACGCAGTATTTT	CAISGGPPDTQYF	TRBJ2-3	.	TRBV10-3	many
TGTGCCAGCAGCTTAGCGCCTAGCGGTTACAATGAGCAGTTCTTC	CASSLAPSGYNEQFF	TRBJ2-1	TRBD2	TRBV7-8	many
TGCAGTGCTAACCACCCCGCTTCCTACAATGAGCAGTTCTTC	CSANHPASYNEQFF	TRBJ2-1	.	TRBV20-1	few
TGTGCCAGCAGCCGCGTGGGACAGCTTAGCACAGATACGCAGTATTTT	CASSRVGQLSTDTQYF	TRBJ2-3	TRBD1	TRBV7-6	many
TGTGCCAGCAGCTTAGTCAGTGTGAAGGGTTCACCCCTCCACTTT	CASSLVSVKGSPLHF	TRBJ1-6	.	TRBV7-2	many
TGTGCCAGCAGTTTAGCCCCCTTGGGTGGTTTCTTT	CASSLAPLGGFF	TRBJ1-1	.	TRBV12-3/TRBV12-4	many
TGTGCCAGCAGTCCGGGACAGGGGAATGAAAAACTGTTTTTT	CASSPGQGNEKLFF	TRBJ1-4	TRBD1	TRBV2	many